This T cell receptor (beta chain) was profiled in a study of T-cell reconstitution after alpha-beta-depleted transplantation in children. V gave up 1 base and J gave up 2 bases; unmatched junction bases: 10. The CDR3 length is 17 residues. Germline assignment: CDR1 SGHRS and CDR2 YFSETQ. During its preparation, the TCRbeta library received unique molecular identifiers. TCRdb independently ran MiXCR on the PCR reads; one entry per CDR3 protein. The profile shows 300,000 or so distinct CDR3 sequences, 9.9% of them singletons. This sequence joins TRBV5-1 and TRBJ2-7, with TRBD1 matching over 9 bases. This specimen was PBMCs from the stem cell graft donor, taken from the stem cell graft. The origin of this receptor is a human donor who donated a stem cell graft to a child with SCID. CDR3 nucleotides: TGCGCCAGCAGCTTGCGGCGGAGCGGGGACAGGGCCTACGAGCAGTACTTC. This gives the protein CASSLRRSGDRAYEQYF. Drawing the rest from reference TRBV5-1 and TRBJ2-7, the complete variable domain is KAGVTQTPRYLIKTRGQQVTLSCSPISGHRSVSWYQQTPGQGLQFLFEYFSETQRNKGNFPGRFSGRQFSNSRSEMNVSTLELGDSALYLCASSLRRSGDRAYEQYFGPGTRLTVT.